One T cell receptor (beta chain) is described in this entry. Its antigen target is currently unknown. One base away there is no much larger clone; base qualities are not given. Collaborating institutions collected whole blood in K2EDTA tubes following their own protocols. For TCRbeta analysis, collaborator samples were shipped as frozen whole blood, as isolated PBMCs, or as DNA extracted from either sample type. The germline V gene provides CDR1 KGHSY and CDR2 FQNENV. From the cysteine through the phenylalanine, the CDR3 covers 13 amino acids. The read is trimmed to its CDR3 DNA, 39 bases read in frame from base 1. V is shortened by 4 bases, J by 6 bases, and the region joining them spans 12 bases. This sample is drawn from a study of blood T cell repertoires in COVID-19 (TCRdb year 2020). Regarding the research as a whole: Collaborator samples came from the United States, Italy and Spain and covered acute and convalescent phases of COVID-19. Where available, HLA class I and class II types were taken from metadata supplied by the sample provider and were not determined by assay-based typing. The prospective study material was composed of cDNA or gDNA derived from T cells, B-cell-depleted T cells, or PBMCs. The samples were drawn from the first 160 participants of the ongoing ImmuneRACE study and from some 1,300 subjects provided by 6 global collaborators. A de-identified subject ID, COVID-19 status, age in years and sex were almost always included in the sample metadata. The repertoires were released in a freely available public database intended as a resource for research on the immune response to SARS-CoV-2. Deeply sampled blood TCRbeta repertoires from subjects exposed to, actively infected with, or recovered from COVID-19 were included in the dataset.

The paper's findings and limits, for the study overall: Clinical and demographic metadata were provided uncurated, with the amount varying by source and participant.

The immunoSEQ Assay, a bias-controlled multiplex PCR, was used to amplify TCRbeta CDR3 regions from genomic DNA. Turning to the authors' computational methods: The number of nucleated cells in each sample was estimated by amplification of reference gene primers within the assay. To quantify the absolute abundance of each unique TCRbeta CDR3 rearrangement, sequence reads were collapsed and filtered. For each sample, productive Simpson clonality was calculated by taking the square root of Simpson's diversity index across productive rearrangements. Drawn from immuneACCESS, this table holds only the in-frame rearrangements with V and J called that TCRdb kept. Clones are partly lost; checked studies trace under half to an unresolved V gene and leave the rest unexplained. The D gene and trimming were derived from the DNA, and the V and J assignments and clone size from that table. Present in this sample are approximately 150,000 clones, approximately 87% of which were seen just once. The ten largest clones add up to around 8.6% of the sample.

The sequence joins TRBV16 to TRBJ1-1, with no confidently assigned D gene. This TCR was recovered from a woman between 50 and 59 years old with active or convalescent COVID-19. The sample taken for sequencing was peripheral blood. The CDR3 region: CASSLTQVPEAFF. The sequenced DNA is TGTGCCAGCAGCCTCACGCAGGTCCCTGAAGCTTTCTTT.